These T cell receptor beta chains were read from a single sample in a study of shared clonotypes between healthy human individuals. Repertoires were generated with immunoSEQ multiplex PCR, while TCRdb's copy carries only in-frame clones and drops some. The data contain some 500,000 clones, 90% to 96% of them singletons. Material: naive CD4+ T cells sorted from blood. The source of these receptors is a woman under 40 in good health. The CDR3 runs from the conserved cysteine through the conserved F or W. A D gene is named only where the DNA matches it firmly. Only some rows state a clone size, as once, few, many or a class for expanded clones.

v_gene	d_gene	abundance	j_gene	CDR3aa	CDR3nt
TRBV5-8	.	.	TRBJ2-7	CASSLYNYEQYF	TGTGCCAGCAGCTTATACAACTACGAGCAGTACTTC
TRBV15	TRBD1	.	TRBJ2-7	CATSAGGGQGAYEQYF	TGTGCCACCAGCGCCGGAGGCGGACAGGGGGCCTACGAGCAGTACTTC
TRBV7-9	TRBD1	.	TRBJ2-3	CASSSSPGDRRTDTQYF	TGTGCCAGCAGCTCATCGCCCGGGGACAGGAGGACAGATACGCAGTATTTT
TRBV19	TRBD2	.	TRBJ2-3	CASSPSLAGAEDTQYF	TGTGCCAGTAGTCCCTCGCTAGCGGGAGCCGAAGATACGCAGTATTTT
TRBV28	TRBD2	.	TRBJ2-3	CASSPGTIVFTSWGTDTQYF	TGTGCCAGCAGTCCAGGGACTATCGTCTTCACATCCTGGGGCACAGATACGCAGTATTTT
TRBV2	.	.	TRBJ2-7	CASSEGRPPYEQYF	TGTGCCAGCAGTGAGGGCAGGCCGCCGTACGAGCAGTACTTC
TRBV5-1	TRBD2	.	TRBJ2-3	CASSLGLAEVTDTQYF	TGCGCCAGCAGCTTGGGACTAGCGGAAGTCACAGATACGCAGTATTTT
TRBV6-1	.	.	TRBJ1-5	CASSEGGGRPQHF	TGTGCCAGCAGCGAAGGGGGGGGTCGGCCCCAGCATTTT
TRBV7-9	.	.	TRBJ2-4	CASSLGSINIQYF	TGTGCCAGCAGCTTGGGCTCGATAAACATTCAGTACTTC
TRBV25-1	.	once	TRBJ2-1	CASSPGLPGNEQFF	TGTGCCAGCAGCCCTGGGCTCCCCGGCAATGAGCAGTTCTTC
TRBV2	.	.	TRBJ2-1	CATKAGSSYNEQFF	TGTGCCACCAAGGCCGGGAGCTCCTACAATGAGCAGTTCTTC
TRBV7-9	.	.	TRBJ1-1	CASSLGSAEAFF	TGTGCCAGCAGCTTAGGTTCGGCTGAAGCTTTCTTT
TRBV11-2	TRBD2	.	TRBJ2-5	CASSTGTSHETQYF	TGTGCCAGCAGCACCGGGACTAGCCACGAGACCCAGTACTTC
TRBV7-9	.	.	TRBJ2-5	CASSPGPIQETQYF	TGTGCCAGCAGCCCCGGACCTATTCAAGAGACCCAGTACTTC
TRBV5-1	.	.	TRBJ2-1	CASSLVGTEQFF	TGCGCCAGCAGCTTGGTCGGCACTGAGCAGTTCTTC
TRBV27	.	.	TRBJ2-2	CASSSSNTGELFF	TGTGCCAGCAGTTCCTCTAACACCGGGGAGCTGTTTTTT
TRBV29-1	.	once	TRBJ2-7	CSAGETSPSPLEQYF	TGCAGCGCGGGGGAAACTAGTCCGAGCCCACTCGAGCAGTACTTC
TRBV7-2	TRBD1	.	TRBJ2-7	CASSWRHNRGSSYEQYF	TGTGCCAGCAGTTGGCGTCACAACAGGGGGTCCTCCTACGAGCAGTACTTC
TRBV5-8	.	.	TRBJ2-7	CASNPDREYEQYF	TGTGCCAGCAACCCGGACAGAGAATACGAGCAGTACTTC
TRBV19	TRBD1	.	TRBJ1-5	CASSNTGGHQPQHF	TGTGCCAGTAGCAATACAGGGGGGCATCAGCCCCAGCATTTT
TRBV4-2	.	.	TRBJ2-1	CASSQVSREQGTNFF	TGTGCCAGCAGCCAAGTCTCCAGGGAGCAAGGGACAAATTTCTTC
TRBV28	.	.	TRBJ1-4	CASSLINEKLFF	TGTGCCAGCAGTTTGATAAATGAAAAACTGTTTTTT
TRBV5-1	.	.	TRBJ2-3	CASSGSAGDTQYF	TGCGCCAGCAGCGGGAGTGCTGGAGATACGCAGTATTTT
TRBV28	TRBD1	.	TRBJ1-2	CASRKQGISNYGYTF	TGTGCCAGCAGAAAACAGGGGATATCTAACTATGGCTACACCTTC
TRBV18	TRBD2	.	TRBJ2-1	CASSPGTSGYNEQFF	TGTGCCAGCTCACCAGGGACTAGCGGATACAATGAGCAGTTCTTC
TRBV2	TRBD2	.	TRBJ2-1	CASSESYGRGDFEQFF	TGTGCCAGCAGTGAATCGTACGGGAGGGGGGACTTCGAGCAGTTCTTC
TRBV30	.	.	TRBJ1-4	CAWSLQTGANEKLFF	TGTGCCTGGAGTCTTCAGACAGGTGCAAATGAAAAACTGTTTTTT
TRBV5-8	TRBD1	.	TRBJ2-7	CASRKQGMLSYEQYF	TGTGCCAGCAGAAAACAGGGGATGTTGTCTTACGAGCAGTACTTC
TRBV11-2	.	.	TRBJ2-3	CASSSRGPRTDTQYF	TGTGCCAGCAGCTCCCGCGGCCCCCGCACAGATACGCAGTATTTT
TRBV11-3	.	.	TRBJ2-1	CASSLRGPPNEQFF	TGTGCCAGCAGCTTAAGGGGACCGCCCAATGAGCAGTTCTTC
TRBV5-4	TRBD2	once	TRBJ2-1	CASSSGEGLAFANEQFF	TGTGCCAGCAGCTCCGGGGAGGGACTAGCGTTTGCCAATGAGCAGTTCTTC
TRBV23-1	.	.	TRBJ1-2	CASSQGEYLSGYTF	TGCGCCAGCAGTCAGGGCGAGTACCTTTCTGGCTACACCTTC
TRBV11-2	.	.	TRBJ1-3	CASSLDPPSVGNTIYF	TGTGCCAGCAGCTTAGACCCGCCAAGCGTGGGAAACACCATATATTTT
TRBV6-4	TRBD1	.	TRBJ1-4	CASRNRGANEKLFF	TGTGCCAGCAGAAACAGGGGGGCTAATGAAAAACTGTTTTTT
TRBV5-1	.	.	TRBJ2-7	CASSLVAGQRNEQYF	TGCGCCAGCAGCTTGGTAGCGGGACAGCGGAACGAGCAGTACTTC
TRBV27	.	.	TRBJ1-1	CASTHPGQITEAFF	TGTGCCAGCACTCATCCCGGACAGATCACTGAAGCTTTCTTT
TRBV10-3	.	.	TRBJ1-4	CAISEGGTNEKLFF	TGTGCCATCAGTGAAGGCGGAACTAATGAAAAACTGTTTTTT
TRBV29-1	.	.	TRBJ2-3	CSVEVRTTDTQYF	TGCAGCGTTGAAGTCAGAACCACAGATACGCAGTATTTT
TRBV11-2	TRBD1	.	TRBJ1-2	CASSLETGHGYTF	TGTGCCAGCAGTCTAGAGACAGGGCATGGCTACACCTTC
TRBV7-2	.	.	TRBJ2-1	CASSTGHSSPYEQFF	TGTGCCAGCAGCACAGGACACAGCTCCCCCTATGAGCAGTTCTTC
TRBV4-1	.	.	TRBJ1-5	CASSQGVLVRPTAQHF	TGCGCCAGCAGCCAAGGAGTACTAGTCCGACCAACGGCCCAGCATTTT
TRBV28	TRBD1	few	TRBJ1-5	CASQGQAFLWPQHF	TGTGCCAGCCAAGGACAGGCCTTTTTGTGGCCCCAGCATTTT
TRBV27	.	.	TRBJ2-7	CASQMPAGSYEQYF	TGTGCCAGCCAGATGCCAGCGGGCTCCTACGAGCAGTACTTC
TRBV27	TRBD2	.	TRBJ2-1	CASLSSGSPYNEQFF	TGTGCCAGCCTATCTAGCGGGAGTCCGTACAATGAGCAGTTCTTC
TRBV7-3	TRBD1	.	TRBJ2-6	CASSTDRSGANVLTF	TGTGCCAGCAGCACGGACAGGTCCGGGGCCAACGTCCTGACTTTC
TRBV28	.	.	TRBJ2-7	CASRTLPMGYEQYF	TGTGCCAGCAGGACCCTTCCAATGGGGTACGAGCAGTACTTC
TRBV2	.	.	TRBJ2-5	CASSEASKLGPQYF	TGTGCCAGCAGTGAAGCTTCCAAACTGGGGCCCCAGTACTTC
TRBV6-5	.	.	TRBJ2-4	CASSYSGRFGDIQYF	TGTGCCAGCAGTTACTCGGGCAGGTTCGGTGACATTCAGTACTTC
TRBV27	TRBD1	.	TRBJ2-7	CASSRGDRGEQYF	TGTGCCAGCAGTCGAGGGGACAGGGGTGAGCAGTACTTC
TRBV6-6	TRBD2	.	TRBJ2-5	CASSYSNSGGDQYF	TGTGCCAGCAGTTACTCGAATAGCGGGGGGGACCAGTACTTC